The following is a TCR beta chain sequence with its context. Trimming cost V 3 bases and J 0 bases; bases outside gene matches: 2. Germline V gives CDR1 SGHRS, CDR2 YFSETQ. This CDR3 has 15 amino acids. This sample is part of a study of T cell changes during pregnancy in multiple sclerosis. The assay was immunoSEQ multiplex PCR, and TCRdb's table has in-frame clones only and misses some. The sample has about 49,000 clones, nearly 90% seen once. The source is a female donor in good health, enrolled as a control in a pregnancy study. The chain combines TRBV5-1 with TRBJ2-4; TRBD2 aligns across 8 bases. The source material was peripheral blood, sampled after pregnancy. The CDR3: CASSSGGRAKNIQYF. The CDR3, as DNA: TGCGCCAGCAGCTCGGGAGGGAGAGCCAAAAACATTCAGTACTTC.